This T cell receptor (beta chain) emerged from a study of OX40 agonist ivuxolimab in advanced cancers. For the study in its entirety: The costimulatory receptor OX40 (CD134) was targeted by ivuxolimab, a fully human IgG2 agonistic monoclonal antibody. Intravenous ivuxolimab was administered to patients every 2 weeks at six dose levels: 0.01, 0.1, 0.3, 1.5, 3 and 10 mg/kg. Of the roughly 51 patients in dose escalation, approximately 20 had hepatocellular carcinoma, about 15 had melanoma, 9 had renal cell carcinoma and 9 had head and neck cancer. In the dose-escalation cohort, roughly 80% of patients were male, and the mean age was around 60 years, with a range of roughly 23 to 85. Prior anti-PD-1, anti-PD-L1 or anti-CTLA-4 therapy was permitted, and checkpoint inhibitors had been received by approximately 39% of dose-escalation patients. Partial responses occurred in three dose-escalation patients, of whom one had hepatocellular carcinoma and two had cutaneous melanoma. The purpose of peripheral TCRbeta sequencing was to test whether ivuxolimab changed TCR sequence diversity and led to clonal T-cell expansion. The monotherapy dose-escalation portion (N ≈ 52 patients) of the phase I ivuxolimab trial is reported in the paper.

The full study reports these points: Low levels of normalized T-cell clonal expansion were also seen in some nonresponding patients. At doses of 0.1 to 3.0 mg/kg, clonal expansion of both CD4+ and CD8+ blood T cells was observed from baseline to week 6. The antigen specificity of the clonally expanded peripheral T cells was not determined. In the 0.1-3.0 mg/kg groups, partial responders had among the lowest normalized peripheral clonal expansion, particularly in CD8+ T cells. After ivuxolimab, expanded clones were on average more numerous among CD8+ T cells than among CD4+ T cells.

Of note for this clone: Its specific antigen is unknown. No base quality information exists; no much larger clone differs at one position.

The CDR3 contains 11 residues, cysteine and phenylalanine counted. Just CDR3 DNA is preserved here, 33 bases in frame from base 1. Trimming removed 0 bases from V and 5 bases from J, leaving 3 bases between the germline ends. CDR1 and CDR2 (SGHDT, YYEEEE) derive from the germline V gene. For sequencing of the TCRbeta CDR3 region, genomic DNA was extracted from the sorted cells. TCRbeta CDR3 regions were sequenced using the immunoSEQ Assay. This immuneACCESS table, as held by TCRdb, lists in-frame sequences with V and J called but not all clones. Of the missing ones, under half trace to an unresolved V gene in checked studies; the others have no known cause. The table for this sample lists tens of thousands of clones; nearly 90% of them were counted only once. Clones ranked in the top ten supply approximately 12% of the sample. The trial excluded patients who had a history of autoimmune disease or who were on systemic immunosuppression. In every dose cohort, peripheral blood was drawn for TCR sequencing at baseline, cycle 4 day 1, and cycle 7 day 1. Samples came from an open-label, multicenter, first-in-human phase I dose-escalation trial of ivuxolimab. Adults with locally advanced or metastatic head and neck squamous cell, hepatocellular, melanoma or renal cell carcinoma were enrolled in the trial. Before TCR sequencing, CD4+ T cells and CD8+ T cells were sorted from peripheral blood as separate populations.

This specimen was CD4+ or CD8+ T cells sorted from blood, taken in a trial of the OX40 agonist ivuxolimab. This sequence was found in an adult with an advanced solid tumor such as melanoma, head and neck, liver or kidney cancer. The rearranged chain carries TRBV5-6 and TRBJ2-7; there is no confident call for the D gene. The CDR3 reads CASSLGHEQYF. The nucleotides are TGTGCCAGCAGCTTGGGACACGAGCAGTACTTC.